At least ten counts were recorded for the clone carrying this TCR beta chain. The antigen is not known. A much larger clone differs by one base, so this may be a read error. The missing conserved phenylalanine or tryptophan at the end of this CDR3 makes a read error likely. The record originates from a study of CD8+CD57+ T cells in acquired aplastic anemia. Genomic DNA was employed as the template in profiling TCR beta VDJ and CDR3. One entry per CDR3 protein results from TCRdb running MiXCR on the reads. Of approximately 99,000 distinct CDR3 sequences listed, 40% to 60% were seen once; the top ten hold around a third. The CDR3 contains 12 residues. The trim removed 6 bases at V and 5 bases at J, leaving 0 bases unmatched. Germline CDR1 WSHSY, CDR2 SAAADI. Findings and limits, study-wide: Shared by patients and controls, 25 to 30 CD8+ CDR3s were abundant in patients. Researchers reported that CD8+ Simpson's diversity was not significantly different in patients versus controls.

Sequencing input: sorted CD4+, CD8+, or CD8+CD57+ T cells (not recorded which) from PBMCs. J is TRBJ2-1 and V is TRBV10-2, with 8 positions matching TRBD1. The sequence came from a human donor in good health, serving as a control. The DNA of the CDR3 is TGCGCCAGCAGGACAGGGGACAATGAGCAGTTCTCC. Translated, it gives CASRTGDNEQFS.